The next 25 T cell receptor beta chains were all read from a single sample in a study of blood T cells in healthy people across ages. A second about 6 to 12 cycle PCR used barcoded and J-beta primers. In TCRdb, the 5' RACE reads were re-called with MiXCR into one record per CDR3 protein. The data hold around 1.5 million distinct CDR3 sequences, with 30% to 40% observed a single time. Sample: blood. The receptor source for this set is a woman aged 25 to 39 in good health.

The chain joins TRBV14 to TRBJ2-6; 7 bases agree with TRBD1. This CDR3 region has 17 residues. V shed 4 bases, J shed 3 bases, and the junction held 9 bases outside the gene matches. Germline CDR1 is SGHDN and CDR2 is FVKESK. CDR3 in DNA: TGTGCCAGCAGCCCCCGACAGGGAATCCGTGGGGCCAACGTCCTGACTTTC. Its protein is CASSPRQGIRGANVLTF.

The chain carries TRBV27 and TRBJ2-3, with TRBD2 matching over 11 bases. Germline V CDR1 and CDR2: MNHEY, SMNVEV (reference sequence). The CDR3 totals 15 residues. Germline trimming cut 4 bases from V and 6 bases from J; bases unmatched to any gene: 6. The CDR3 here is CASSSLAGGYDTQYF. In nucleotides, the CDR3 is TGTGCCAGCAGTTCATTAGCGGGAGGGTATGATACGCAGTATTTT.

The genes are TRBV27 and TRBJ1-2, with a weak D call TRBD1 (6 bases). The CDR3 consists of 13 residues. In germline, CDR1 is MNHEY, CDR2 SMNVEV (reference sequence). Trimming cost V 5 bases and J 8 bases, with 15 bases left between them. This chain's CDR3 is CASSLIQGWGYTF. CDR3 coding DNA: TGTGCCAGCAGTCTAATACAGGGATGGGGCTACACCTTC.

The sample holds many counts of this clonotype. The V gene is TRBV10-3, the J gene TRBJ2-3, with no clear D. The CDR3 runs to 19 residues. Germline-derived CDR1 and CDR2 are ENHRY and SYGVKD. V was trimmed by 3 bases and J by 2 bases, leaving 24 bases between them. The CDR3 spells CAISEGRTSTLSNTDTQYF. The CDR3 DNA reads as TGTGCCATCAGTGAAGGCAGGACCTCGACCTTATCCAACACAGATACGCAGTATTTT.

The V call is TRBV15, the J call TRBJ2-1, with TRBD2 identical over 12 bases. CDR1 and CDR2 (germline): LNHNV, YYDKDF (reference sequence). The CDR3 is 16 amino acids. With 2 bases clipped from V and 5 bases from J, the junction kept 4 bases outside the gene matches. The CDR3 here is CATSRITSGGNNEQFF. The CDR3 DNA reads TGTGCCACCAGCAGAATTACTAGCGGGGGGAACAATGAGCAGTTCTTC.

At least ten counts were recorded for this clonotype. This chain connects TRBV25-1 to TRBJ1-5; D gene uncertain. This CDR3 contains 13 residues. Germline assignment: CDR1 MGHDK and CDR2 SYGVNS. V was cut by 3 bases and J by 1 base, with 4 bases left in between. CDR3 protein: CASSDGSNQPQHF. Here the CDR3 DNA reads TGTGCCAGCAGTGACGGGAGCAATCAGCCCCAGCATTTT. Based on the CDR3 plus reference TRBV25-1 and TRBJ1-5, the full variable domain is EADIYQTPRYLVIGTGKKITLECSQTMGHDKMYWYQQDPGMELHLIHYSYGVNSTEKGDLSSESTVSRIRTEHFPLTLESARPSHTSQYLCASSDGSNQPQHFGDGTRLSIL.

Comments on this clonotype: This could be a read error, since a much larger clone is one nucleotide away. The chain recombines TRBV4-2 with TRBJ2-5; TRBD2 agrees at 7 bases. Germline loops: CDR1 LGHNA, CDR2 YNFKEQ. V lost 0 bases, J lost 2 bases, and 6 bases stayed unmatched. The CDR3 spans 16 residues. The CDR3 sequence: CASSQEVPAGQETQYF. CDR3 DNA sequence: TGTGCCAGCAGCCAAGAAGTACCAGCGGGACAAGAGACCCAGTACTTC.

The rearrangement joins TRBV12-5 to TRBJ2-3; possibly TRBD1 for D (5 bases). Trimming took 5 bases from V and 0 from J, leaving 12 bases between them. Per the germline V gene, CDR1 is LGHNT and CDR2 is FRNRAP. The CDR3 spans 15 residues. Written as DNA, the CDR3 is TGTGCTAGTGGTGAATGGGCAGGGAGCACAGATACGCAGTATTTT. Protein sequence: CASGEWAGSTDTQYF. Full variable domain (remainder filled in from reference TRBV12-5 and TRBJ2-3): DARVTQTPRHKVTEMGQEVTMRCQPILGHNTVFWYRQTMMQGLELLAYFRNRAPLDDSGMPKDRFSAEMPDATLATLKIQPSEPRDSAVYFCASGEWAGSTDTQYFGPGTRLTVL.

This clonotype came up a few times. This chain links TRBV5-1 with TRBJ2-5; D is ambiguous. Trimming removed 2 bases from V and 1 base from J, with 3 bases in between. Germline values: CDR1 SGHRS, CDR2 YFSETQ. This CDR3 has 12 residues. The chain's CDR3 is CASSFFQETQYF. In nucleotides, the CDR3 is TGCGCCAGCAGCTTTTTCCAAGAGACCCAGTACTTC.

This clonotype has a handful of counts. The J gene is TRBJ2-7, the V gene TRBV10-3, with 11 bases that match TRBD2. Trimming at V came to 7 bases and at J to 0 bases, leaving 8 bases not matched to a gene. This CDR3 is 16 amino acids long. Germline values: CDR1 ENHRY, CDR2 SYGVKD. DNA for the CDR3: TGTGCCATCACCTCGGGACTAGCGGAAAGCTCCTACGAGCAGTACTTC. This sequence encodes CAITSGLAESSYEQYF.

This clonotype was detected a few times. The chain recombines TRBV5-1 with TRBJ2-1; D is perhaps TRBD1 (5 bases). The V gene lost 3 bases and the J gene lost 4 bases, with 20 bases spanning the gap. CDR3 length: 17 amino acids. CDR1 is SGHRS, CDR2 YFSETQ, per germline. This CDR3 reads CASSYGQGSRHYNEQFF. The CDR3 nucleotides are TGCGCCAGCAGCTATGGGCAGGGTTCAAGACATTACAATGAGCAGTTCTTC.

V usage is TRBV9 and J usage is TRBJ2-4; 11 nucleotides agree with TRBD1. The better agreement between TRBJ2-7 and the DNA end casts doubt on the J call. Germline V gene sequence: CDR1 SGDLS, CDR2 YYNGEE. This CDR3 region has 17 residues. CDR3 region: CASSPLRPGTGGGEQYF. The CDR3 nucleotides are TGTGCCAGCAGCCCTCTACGTCCCGGGACAGGGGGTGGCGAGCAGTACTTC.

V usage is TRBV2 and J usage is TRBJ1-2, with no clear D. The CDR3 runs 14 residues. The germline V gene has CDR1 SNHLY and CDR2 FYNNEI. Trimming pared 8 bases from V and 1 base from J, leaving 14 bases between. The CDR3 loop reads CASVREIRNYGYTF. The DNA for the CDR3 is TGTGCCAGCGTCCGGGAAATTCGTAACTATGGCTACACCTTC.

A few counts support this clonotype. This chain joins TRBV4-2 and TRBJ2-3; 9 nucleotides agree with TRBD2. The trim removed 0 bases at V and 6 bases at J, leaving 4 bases unmatched. The CDR3 spans 15 residues. The germline CDR1 and CDR2 sequences are LGHNA and YNFKEQ. Here the CDR3 DNA reads TGTGCCAGCAGCCAAGAGCGGGGGGGCAAGGATACGCAGTATTTT. This translates into CASSQERGGKDTQYF.

This clonotype was observed once. V is TRBV7-6 and J is TRBJ2-2, with a tentative D call TRBD1 (6 bases). Trimming removed 0 bases at V and 2 bases at J, with 16 bases between. The CDR3 has 18 residues. Germline CDR1 SGHVS, CDR2 FNYEAQ. The DNA of the CDR3 is TGTGCCAGCAGCTTAGCATATGGGGCAGGGGTTAACACCGGGGAGCTGTTTTTT. This translates into CASSLAYGAGVNTGELFF.

This clonotype turned up a few times. The chain joins TRBV27 to TRBJ2-7; D might be TRBD1 (5 bases). Germline V lookup: CDR1 MNHEY, CDR2 SMNVEV (reference sequence). The CDR3 length is 12 residues. V lost 8 bases, J lost 3 bases, and 11 bases lay in between. The CDR3 sequence is CASAGRVYEQYF. CDR3 DNA sequence: TGTGCCAGCGCCGGCAGGGTCTACGAGCAGTACTTC.

The rearrangement uses TRBV30 and TRBJ2-4; D call uncertain. CDR3 length: 12 amino acids. V dropped 0 bases and J dropped 6 bases, with 6 bases sitting between them. CDR1 is GTSNPN, CDR2 SVGIG, per germline (reference sequence). CDR3 in amino acids: CAWSVRANIQYF. The CDR3 DNA reads as TGTGCCTGGAGTGTACGAGCAAACATTCAGTACTTC.

This clonotype has a handful of counts. The chain couples TRBV12-3 or TRBV12-4 to TRBJ2-1; D not certain. The CDR3 loop spans 14 amino acids. V lost 6 bases to trimming and J lost 4 bases, with 13 bases between them. Here the CDR3 reads CASSASETYNEQFF. CDR3 in DNA: TGTGCCAGCAGCGCTAGTGAGACTTACAATGAGCAGTTCTTC.

A word on this clonotype: A much larger clone differs by one base, so this may be a read error. V usage is TRBV20-1 and J usage is TRBJ2-7, with D tentatively TRBD2 (5 bases). CDR1 is DFQATT and CDR2 is SNEGSKA in the germline V gene (reference sequence). This CDR3 spans 13 amino acids. CDR3 nucleotide sequence: TGCAGTACTAGGATCGGCAGAACCTACGAGCAGTACTTC. This codes for CSTRIGRTYEQYF.

The V and J genes are TRBV4-1 and TRBJ2-7; D ambiguous. V was shortened by 6 bases and J by 2 bases, with 17 bases between the two germline ends. Germline CDR1 MGHRA, CDR2 YSYEKL. The CDR3 covers 15 residues. The CDR3, as DNA: TGCGCCAGCAGTCGAGACGGTACGTCTCCCTACGAGCAGTACTTC. This encodes CASSRDGTSPYEQYF.

A single count supports this clonotype. J is TRBJ2-1 and V is TRBV7-2, with D unresolved. The closer fit of TRBJ2-7 to the DNA end suggests the J call may be wrong. There are 15 residues in the CDR3. CDR1 and CDR2 from the germline V gene are SGHTA and FQGNSA. The DNA for the CDR3 is TGTGCCAGCAGCTTAGGCCCACTCTCCTACAATGAGCAGTACTTC. Translating it yields CASSLGPLSYNEQYF.

This clonotype has more than one count but fewer than ten. The CDR3 nucleotides read TGTGCCAGCAGTTTCTCAGTCAGGTCAACTAATGAAAAACTGTTTTTT. This codes for CASSFSVRSTNEKLFF. The rearrangement uses TRBV28 and TRBJ1-4; D is unclear. Per germline, CDR1 MDHEN and CDR2 SYDVKM. Trimming took 3 bases from V and 0 from J, leaving 11 bases between them. The length of the CDR3 is 16 residues. The variable domain in full, completed from reference TRBV28 and TRBJ1-4, reads DVKVTQSSRYLVKRTGEKVFLECVQDMDHENMFWYRQDPGLGLRLIYFSYDVKMKEKGDIPEGYSVSREKKERFSLILESASTNQTSMYLCASSFSVRSTNEKLFFGSGTQLSVL.

This clonotype was picked up a small number of times. This chain connects TRBV5-5 to TRBJ2-5, with 7 bases identical to TRBD1. V shed 5 bases, J shed 5 bases, and the junction held 9 bases outside the gene matches. The germline V gene has CDR1 SGHKS and CDR2 YYEKEE (reference sequence). The CDR3 contains 14 residues. CDR3 nucleotide sequence: TGTGCCAGCAGACAACTACAGGGGTCGGAGACCCAGTACTTC. It is translated as CASRQLQGSETQYF.

In its sample, this clonotype was seen a few times. The gene calls are TRBV27 and TRBJ2-6; TRBD2 matches at 10 bases. The CDR3 has 17 residues. The trim removed 5 bases at V and 0 bases at J, leaving 4 bases unmatched. Germline CDR1 and CDR2: MNHEY and SMNVEV (reference sequence). The DNA for the CDR3 is TGTGCCAGCAGTACGACTAGCGGGTTCTCTGGGGCCAACGTCCTGACTTTC. It is translated as CASSTTSGFSGANVLTF.

This clonotype has more than one count but fewer than ten. This chain joins TRBV5-1 and TRBJ2-3, with 10 bases fitting TRBD1. The junction had 18 bases not matched to a gene; V was cut back by 7 bases and J by 4 bases. Germline V gene sequence: CDR1 SGHRS, CDR2 YFSETQ. The CDR3 loop spans 18 amino acids. CDR3 amino acids: CASYGADRGHFGADTQYF. CDR3 nucleotides: TGCGCCAGCTATGGCGCCGACAGGGGGCATTTCGGGGCAGATACGCAGTATTTT.